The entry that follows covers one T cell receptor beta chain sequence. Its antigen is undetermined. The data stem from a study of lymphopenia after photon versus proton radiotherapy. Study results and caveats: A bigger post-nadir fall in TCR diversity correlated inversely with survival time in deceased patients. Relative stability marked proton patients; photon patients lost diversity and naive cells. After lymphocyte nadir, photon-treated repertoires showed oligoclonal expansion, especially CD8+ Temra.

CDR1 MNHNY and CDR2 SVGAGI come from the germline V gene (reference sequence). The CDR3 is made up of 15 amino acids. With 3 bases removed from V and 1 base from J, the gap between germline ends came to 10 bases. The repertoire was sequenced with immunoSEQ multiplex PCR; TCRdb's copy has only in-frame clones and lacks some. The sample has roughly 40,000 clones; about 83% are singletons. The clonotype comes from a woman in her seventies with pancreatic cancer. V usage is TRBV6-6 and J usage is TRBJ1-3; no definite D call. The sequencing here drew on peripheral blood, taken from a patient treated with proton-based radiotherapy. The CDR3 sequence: CASSYDWGSGNTIYF. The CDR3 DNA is TGTGCCAGCAGTTATGACTGGGGATCTGGAAACACCATATATTTT.